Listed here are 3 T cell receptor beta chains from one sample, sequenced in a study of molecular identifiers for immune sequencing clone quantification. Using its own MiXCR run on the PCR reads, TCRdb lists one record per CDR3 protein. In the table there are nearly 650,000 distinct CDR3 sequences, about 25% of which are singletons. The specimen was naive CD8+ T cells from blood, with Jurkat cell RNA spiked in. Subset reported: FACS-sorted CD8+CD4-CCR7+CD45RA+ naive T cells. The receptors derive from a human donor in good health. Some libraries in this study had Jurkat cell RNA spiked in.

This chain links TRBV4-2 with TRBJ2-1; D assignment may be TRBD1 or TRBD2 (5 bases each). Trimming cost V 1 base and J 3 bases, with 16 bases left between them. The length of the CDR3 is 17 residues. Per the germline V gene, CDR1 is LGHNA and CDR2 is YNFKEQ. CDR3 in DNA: TGTGCCAGCAGCCAAGGGGAGCCAGGGATTTACTACAATGAGCAGTTCTTC. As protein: CASSQGEPGIYYNEQFF.

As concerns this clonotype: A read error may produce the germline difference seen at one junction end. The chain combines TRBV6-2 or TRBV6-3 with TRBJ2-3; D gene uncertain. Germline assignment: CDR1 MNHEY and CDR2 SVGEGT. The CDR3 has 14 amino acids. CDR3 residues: CASSYSIGPDSQYF. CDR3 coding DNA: TGTGCCAGCAGTTACTCGATCGGCCCAGATTCGCAGTATTTT.

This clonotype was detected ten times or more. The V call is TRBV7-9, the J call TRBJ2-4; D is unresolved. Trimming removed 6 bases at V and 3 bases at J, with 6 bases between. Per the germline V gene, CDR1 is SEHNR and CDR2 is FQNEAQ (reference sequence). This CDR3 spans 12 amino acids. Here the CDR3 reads CASRSNKNIQYF. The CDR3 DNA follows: TGTGCCAGCAGATCCAACAAAAACATTCAGTACTTC.